This T cell receptor (beta chain) was captured by sequencing in a study of blood T cell repertoires in COVID-19. The authors' processing: Amplification of reference gene primers provided the estimated nucleated cell counts. Sequencing was performed with immunoSEQ multiplex PCR; in TCRdb, only in-frame clones are kept and a portion is missing. V, J and clone size derive from that table, while D and trimming were established from the DNA sequence. The table lists tens of thousands of clones, 85% to 90% of them singletons, with 22% in the top ten. The material sequenced was peripheral blood. The sequence came from an elderly woman in a cohort sampled during active or convalescent COVID-19.

CDR3 in DNA: TGTGCCAGCAGGGATGCCGGGACAGGGTATGAGCAGTTCTTC. Translated, it gives CASRDAGTGYEQFF. The chain joins TRBV6-4 to TRBJ2-1; 9 nucleotides align to TRBD1. The length of the CDR3 is 14 residues. Trimming at V came to 6 bases and at J to 8 bases, leaving 8 bases not matched to a gene. Germline CDR1 and CDR2: MRHNA and SNTAGT.